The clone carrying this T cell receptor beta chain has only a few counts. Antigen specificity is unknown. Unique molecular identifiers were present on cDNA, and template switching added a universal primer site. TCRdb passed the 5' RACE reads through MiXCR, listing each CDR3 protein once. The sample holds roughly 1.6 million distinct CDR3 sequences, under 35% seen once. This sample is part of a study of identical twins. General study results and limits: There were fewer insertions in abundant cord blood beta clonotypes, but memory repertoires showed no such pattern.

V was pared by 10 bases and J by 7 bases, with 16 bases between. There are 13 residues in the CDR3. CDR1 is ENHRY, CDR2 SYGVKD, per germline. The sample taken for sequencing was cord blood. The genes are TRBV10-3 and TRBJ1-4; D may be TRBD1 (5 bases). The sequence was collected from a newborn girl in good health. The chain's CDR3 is CATSVGTLEKLFF. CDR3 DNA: TGTGCCACGTCGGTTGGGACTCTTGAAAAACTGTTTTTT.